This TCR beta chain was documented in a study of shared clonotypes between healthy human individuals. The table came from immunoSEQ multiplex PCR; TCRdb's copy has only in-frame clones and leaves some out. The sample has around 300,000 clones, roughly 91% seen once. This CDR3 has 13 residues. Trimming left V 8 bases short and J 0 bases short, with 11 bases between. In germline, CDR1 is MNHEY, CDR2 SMNVEV (reference sequence). The specimen sequenced was memory CD8+ T cells sorted from blood. Subset indicated: CD45RO+ cells pooled with CCR7-negative TemRA cells. This sequence joins TRBV27 and TRBJ2-7; D uncertain. This receptor was identified in a man aged 18 to 30 in good health. CDR3 nucleotide sequence: TGTGCCAGCTGGTCCCCGGACTCCTACGAGCAGTACTTC. Protein sequence: CASWSPDSYEQYF.